This T cell receptor beta chain was retrieved from a study of blood T cell repertoires in COVID-19. Study context: Samples of COVID-19 (acute and convalescent) were obtained from the United States, Italy and Spain.

The CDR3 is 15 amino acids. Germline CDR1 is ENHRY and CDR2 is SYGVKD. The J segment lost 2 bases and the V segment lost 1 base, leaving 3 bases of the junction unmatched. As originally analysed: It was from reference gene primer amplification that nucleated cell counts were estimated. TCRdb's copy holds only in-frame clones and misses some; the assay was immunoSEQ multiplex PCR. That table furnishes V, J and clone size, whereas the DNA furnished D and trimming. The sample has fewer than 200,000 clones, around 80% seen once. The rearrangement uses TRBV10-3 and TRBJ2-5; 8 bases fit TRBD2. The sample comprised PBMCs or T cells enriched from blood (not recorded which). The sequence derives from a woman in her forties or fifties who had recovered from COVID-19. CDR3 residues: CAISEYQRGQETQYF. The DNA of the CDR3 is TGTGCCATCAGTGAGTACCAGCGGGGGCAAGAGACCCAGTACTTC.